This section outlines one T cell receptor beta chain sequence together with its context. Germline loops: CDR1 MNHEY, CDR2 SVGEGT. The ends were cut back, 2 bases at V and 7 bases at J, with 12 bases in the middle. This CDR3 comprises 13 residues. The assay was immunoSEQ multiplex PCR, and TCRdb's table has in-frame clones only and misses some. The table shows under 40,000 clones, with 88% occurring only once. The sample belongs to a study of PD-1 and CTLA-4 blockade in melanoma. The sequence was obtained from a human donor with melanoma. The rearrangement uses TRBV6-2 or TRBV6-3 and TRBJ2-7; no reliable D call. The starting material was CD8+ T cells from peripheral blood, obtained from a patient given anti-PD-1 treatment. The CDR3 region has the DNA TGTGCCAGCAGTTACCCGACACCCCGGGAGCAGTACTTC. Amino acid sequence: CASSYPTPREQYF.